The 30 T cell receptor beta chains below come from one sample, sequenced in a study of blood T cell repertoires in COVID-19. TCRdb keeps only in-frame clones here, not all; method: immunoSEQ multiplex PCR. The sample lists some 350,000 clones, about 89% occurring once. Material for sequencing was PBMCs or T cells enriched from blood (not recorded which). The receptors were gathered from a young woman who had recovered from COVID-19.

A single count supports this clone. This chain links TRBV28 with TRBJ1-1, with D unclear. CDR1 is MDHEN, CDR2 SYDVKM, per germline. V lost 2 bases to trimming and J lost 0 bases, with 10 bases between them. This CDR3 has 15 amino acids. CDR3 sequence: CASSLVTGLNTEAFF. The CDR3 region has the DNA TGTGCCAGCAGTTTAGTAACGGGGTTGAACACTGAAGCTTTCTTT.

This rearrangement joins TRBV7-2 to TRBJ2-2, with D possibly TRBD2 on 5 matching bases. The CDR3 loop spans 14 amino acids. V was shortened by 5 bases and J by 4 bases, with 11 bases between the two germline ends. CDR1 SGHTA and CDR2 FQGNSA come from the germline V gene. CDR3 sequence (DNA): TGTGCCAGCAGCCCAACACTAGTCACCGGGGAGCTGTTTTTT. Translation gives CASSPTLVTGELFF.

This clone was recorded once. The CDR3 spells CASSQDPSGTYTDTQYF. For the CDR3, the DNA is TGCGCCAGCAGCCAAGATCCGAGCGGAACGTACACAGATACGCAGTATTTT. The V call is TRBV4-1, the J call TRBJ2-3; a weak D match, TRBD2 (5 bases). The germline gives CDR1 MGHRA, CDR2 YSYEKL. V lost 0 bases to trimming and J lost 2 bases, with 15 bases between them. This CDR3 has 17 residues.

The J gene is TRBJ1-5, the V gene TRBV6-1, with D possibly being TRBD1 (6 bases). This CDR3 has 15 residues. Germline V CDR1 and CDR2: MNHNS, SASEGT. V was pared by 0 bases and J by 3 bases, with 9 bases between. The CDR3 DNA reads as TGTGCCAGCAGTGAAGCGGGGGGGCACAATCAGCCCCAGCATTTT. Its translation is CASSEAGGHNQPQHF.

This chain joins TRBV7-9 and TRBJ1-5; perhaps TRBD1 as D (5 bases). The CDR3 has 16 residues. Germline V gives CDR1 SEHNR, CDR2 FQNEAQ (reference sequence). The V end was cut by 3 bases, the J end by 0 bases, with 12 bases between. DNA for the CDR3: TGTGCCAGCAGCTTTTATGGCAGGGATAGCAATCAGCCCCAGCATTTT. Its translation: CASSFYGRDSNQPQHF.

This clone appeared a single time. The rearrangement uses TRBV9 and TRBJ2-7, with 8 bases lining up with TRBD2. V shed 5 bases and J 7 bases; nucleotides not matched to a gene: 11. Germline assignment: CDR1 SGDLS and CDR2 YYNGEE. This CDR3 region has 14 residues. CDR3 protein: CASSKREGQNEQYF. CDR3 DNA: TGTGCCAGCAGTAAACGGGAGGGGCAGAATGAGCAGTACTTC.

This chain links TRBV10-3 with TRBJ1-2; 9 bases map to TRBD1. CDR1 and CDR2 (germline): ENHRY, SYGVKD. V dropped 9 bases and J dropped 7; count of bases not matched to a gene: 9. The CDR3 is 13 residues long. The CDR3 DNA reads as TGTGCCATACGGGGACAGGGCGCTCGTGGCTACACCTTC. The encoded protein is CAIRGQGARGYTF.

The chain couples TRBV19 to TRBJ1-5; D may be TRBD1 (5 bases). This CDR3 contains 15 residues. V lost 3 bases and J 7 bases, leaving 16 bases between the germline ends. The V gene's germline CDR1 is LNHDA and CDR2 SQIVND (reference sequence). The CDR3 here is CASSIDFGGGQPQHF. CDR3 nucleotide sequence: TGTGCCAGTAGTATCGACTTCGGGGGAGGGCAGCCCCAGCATTTT. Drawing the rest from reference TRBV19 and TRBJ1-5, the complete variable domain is DGGITQSPKYLFRKEGQNVTLSCEQNLNHDAMYWYRQDPGQGLRLIYYSQIVNDFQKGDIAEGYSVSREKKESFPLTVTSAQKNPTAFYLCASSIDFGGGQPQHFGDGTRLSIL.

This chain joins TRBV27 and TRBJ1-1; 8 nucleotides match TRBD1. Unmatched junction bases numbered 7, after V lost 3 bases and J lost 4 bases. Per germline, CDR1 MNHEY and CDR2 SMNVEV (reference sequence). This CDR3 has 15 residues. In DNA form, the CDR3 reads TGTGCCAGCAGTTTCTCTCTCCAGGGGGCCACTGAAGCTTTCTTT. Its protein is CASSFSLQGATEAFF.

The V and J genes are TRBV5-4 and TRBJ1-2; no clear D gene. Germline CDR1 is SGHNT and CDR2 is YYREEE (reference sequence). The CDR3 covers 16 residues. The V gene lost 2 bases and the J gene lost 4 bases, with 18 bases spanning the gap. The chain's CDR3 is CASSFRGRSGGYGYTF. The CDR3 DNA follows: TGTGCCAGCAGCTTCCGAGGACGGTCGGGAGGCTATGGCTACACCTTC.

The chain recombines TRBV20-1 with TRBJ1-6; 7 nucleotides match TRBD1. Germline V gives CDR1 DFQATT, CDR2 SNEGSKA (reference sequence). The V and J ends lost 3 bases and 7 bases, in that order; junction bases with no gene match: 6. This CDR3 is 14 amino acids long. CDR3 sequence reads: CSASRQGMNSPLHF. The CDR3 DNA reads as TGCAGTGCTAGTAGACAGGGTATGAATTCACCCCTCCACTTT.

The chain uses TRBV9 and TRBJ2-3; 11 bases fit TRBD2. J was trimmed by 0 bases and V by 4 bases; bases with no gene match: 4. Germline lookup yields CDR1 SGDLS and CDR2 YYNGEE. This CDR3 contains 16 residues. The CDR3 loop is CASSTGTSGSTDTQYF. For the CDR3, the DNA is TGTGCCAGCAGCACCGGGACTAGCGGTAGCACAGATACGCAGTATTTT.

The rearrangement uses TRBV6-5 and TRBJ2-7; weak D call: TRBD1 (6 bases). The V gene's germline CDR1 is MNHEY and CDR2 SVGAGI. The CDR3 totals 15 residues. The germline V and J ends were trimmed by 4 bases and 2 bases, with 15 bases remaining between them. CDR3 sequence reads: CASSLGWAGAYEQYF. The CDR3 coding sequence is TGTGCCAGCAGTTTGGGCTGGGCAGGGGCCTACGAGCAGTACTTC.

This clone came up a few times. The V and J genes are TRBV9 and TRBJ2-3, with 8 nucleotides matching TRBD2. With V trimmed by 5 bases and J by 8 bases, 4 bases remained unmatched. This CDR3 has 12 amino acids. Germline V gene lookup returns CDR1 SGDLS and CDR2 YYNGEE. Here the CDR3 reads CASSTGGATQYF. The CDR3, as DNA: TGTGCCAGCAGTACCGGGGGGGCTACGCAGTATTTT.

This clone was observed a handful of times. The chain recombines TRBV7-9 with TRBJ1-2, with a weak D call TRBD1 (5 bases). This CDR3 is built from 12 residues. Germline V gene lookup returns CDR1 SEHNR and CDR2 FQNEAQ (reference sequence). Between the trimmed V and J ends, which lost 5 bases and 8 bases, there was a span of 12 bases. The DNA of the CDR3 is TGTGCCAGCAGCCCCGCAGGGTTCGGCTACACCTTC. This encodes CASSPAGFGYTF.

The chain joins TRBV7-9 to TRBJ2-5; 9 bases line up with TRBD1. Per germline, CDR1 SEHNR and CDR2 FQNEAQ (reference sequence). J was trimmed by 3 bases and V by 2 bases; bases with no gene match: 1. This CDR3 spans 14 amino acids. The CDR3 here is CASSLWDREETQYF. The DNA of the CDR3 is TGTGCCAGCAGCTTATGGGACAGGGAAGAGACCCAGTACTTC.

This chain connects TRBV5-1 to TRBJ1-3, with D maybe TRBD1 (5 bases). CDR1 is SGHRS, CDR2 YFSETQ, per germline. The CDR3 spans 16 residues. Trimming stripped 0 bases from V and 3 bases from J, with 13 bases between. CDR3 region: CASSLEARAFGNTIYF. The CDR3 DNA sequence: TGCGCCAGCAGCTTGGAGGCCAGGGCATTTGGAAACACCATATATTTT.

CDR3 DNA: TGTGCCAGCAGCTTGAAGGAGACTGAAGCTTTCTTT. Protein sequence: CASSLKETEAFF. The genes are TRBV7-9 and TRBJ1-1; D gene uncertain. The V gene's germline CDR1 is SEHNR and CDR2 FQNEAQ (reference sequence). The CDR3 sequence is 12 residues long. V shed 3 bases and J shed 5 bases, with 7 bases lying between them.

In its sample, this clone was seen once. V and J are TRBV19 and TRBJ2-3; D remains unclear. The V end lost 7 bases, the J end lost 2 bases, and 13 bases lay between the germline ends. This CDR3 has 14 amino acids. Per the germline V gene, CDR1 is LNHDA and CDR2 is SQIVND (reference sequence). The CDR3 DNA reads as TGTGCCAGTAATCCTGCTACTGTCACAGATACGCAGTATTTT. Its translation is CASNPATVTDTQYF.

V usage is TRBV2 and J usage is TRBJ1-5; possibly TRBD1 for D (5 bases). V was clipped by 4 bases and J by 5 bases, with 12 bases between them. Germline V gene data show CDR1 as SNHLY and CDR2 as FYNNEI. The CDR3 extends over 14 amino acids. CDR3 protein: CASSVGGRHQPQHF. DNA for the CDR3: TGTGCCAGCAGTGTCGGGGGGAGGCATCAGCCCCAGCATTTT.

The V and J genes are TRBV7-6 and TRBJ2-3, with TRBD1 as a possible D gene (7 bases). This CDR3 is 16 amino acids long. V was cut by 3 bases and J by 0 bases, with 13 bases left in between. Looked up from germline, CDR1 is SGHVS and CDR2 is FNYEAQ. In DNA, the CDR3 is TGTGCCAGCAGCTTTGGCGGGACAGCTAGCACAGATACGCAGTATTTT. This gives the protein CASSFGGTASTDTQYF.

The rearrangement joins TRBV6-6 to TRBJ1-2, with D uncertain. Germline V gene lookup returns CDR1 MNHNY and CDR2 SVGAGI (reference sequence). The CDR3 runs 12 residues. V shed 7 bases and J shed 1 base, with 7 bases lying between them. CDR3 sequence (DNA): TGTGCCAGCAACGAGGGTAACTATGGCTACACCTTC. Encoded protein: CASNEGNYGYTF.

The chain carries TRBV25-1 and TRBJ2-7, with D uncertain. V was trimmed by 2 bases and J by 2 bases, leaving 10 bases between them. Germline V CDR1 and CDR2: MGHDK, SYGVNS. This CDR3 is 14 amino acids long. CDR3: CASSEQEATYEQYF. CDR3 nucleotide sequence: TGTGCCAGCAGTGAACAGGAAGCCACCTACGAGCAGTACTTC.

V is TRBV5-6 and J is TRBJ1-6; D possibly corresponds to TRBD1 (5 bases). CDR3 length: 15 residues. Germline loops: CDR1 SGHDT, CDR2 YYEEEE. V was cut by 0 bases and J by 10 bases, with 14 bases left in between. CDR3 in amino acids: CASSLGSGRESPLHF. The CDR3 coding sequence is TGTGCCAGCAGCTTGGGGTCAGGGCGAGAGTCACCCCTCCACTTT.

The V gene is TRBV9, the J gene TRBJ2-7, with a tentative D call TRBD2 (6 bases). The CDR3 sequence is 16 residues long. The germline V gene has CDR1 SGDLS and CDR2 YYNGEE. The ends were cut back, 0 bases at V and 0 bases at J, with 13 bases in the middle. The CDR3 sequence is CASSVAGDSRSYEQYF. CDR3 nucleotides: TGTGCCAGCAGCGTAGCTGGGGACTCCCGCTCCTACGAGCAGTACTTC. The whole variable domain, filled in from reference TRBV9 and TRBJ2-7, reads DSGVTQTPKHLITATGQRVTLRCSPRSGDLSVYWYQQSLDQGLQFLIQYYNGEERAKGNILERFSAQQFPDLHSELNLSSLELGDSALYFCASSVAGDSRSYEQYFGPGTRLTVT.

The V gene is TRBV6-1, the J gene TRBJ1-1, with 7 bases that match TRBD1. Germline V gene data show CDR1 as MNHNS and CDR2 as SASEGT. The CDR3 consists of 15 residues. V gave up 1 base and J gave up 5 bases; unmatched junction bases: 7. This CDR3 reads CASSEDPGQYTEAFF. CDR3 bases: TGTGCCAGCAGTGAAGATCCGGGACAGTATACTGAAGCTTTCTTT.

The CDR3 reads CASSTGTGVSPLHF. The CDR3, as DNA: TGTGCCAGCAGCACCGGGACAGGGGTGTCACCCCTCCACTTT. The chain combines TRBV2 with TRBJ1-6; 10 nucleotides line up with TRBD1. Germline assignment: CDR1 SNHLY and CDR2 FYNNEI. The length of the CDR3 is 14 residues. The ends lost 6 bases at V and 10 bases at J; junction bases unmatched: 6.

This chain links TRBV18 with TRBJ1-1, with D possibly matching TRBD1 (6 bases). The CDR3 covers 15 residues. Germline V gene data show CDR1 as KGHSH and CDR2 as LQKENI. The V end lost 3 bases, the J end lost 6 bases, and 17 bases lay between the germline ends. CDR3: CASSPEDSLSSEAFF. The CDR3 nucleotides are TGTGCCAGCTCACCTGAGGACAGTTTAAGCTCTGAAGCTTTCTTT.

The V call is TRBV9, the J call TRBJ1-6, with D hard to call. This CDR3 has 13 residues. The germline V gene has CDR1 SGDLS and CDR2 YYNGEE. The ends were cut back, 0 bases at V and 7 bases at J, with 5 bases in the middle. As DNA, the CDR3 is TGTGCCAGCAGCGTAGGGGAGAATTCACCCCTCCACTTT. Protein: CASSVGENSPLHF. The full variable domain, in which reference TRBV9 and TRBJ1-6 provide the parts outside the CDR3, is DSGVTQTPKHLITATGQRVTLRCSPRSGDLSVYWYQQSLDQGLQFLIQYYNGEERAKGNILERFSAQQFPDLHSELNLSSLELGDSALYFCASSVGENSPLHFGNGTRLTVT.

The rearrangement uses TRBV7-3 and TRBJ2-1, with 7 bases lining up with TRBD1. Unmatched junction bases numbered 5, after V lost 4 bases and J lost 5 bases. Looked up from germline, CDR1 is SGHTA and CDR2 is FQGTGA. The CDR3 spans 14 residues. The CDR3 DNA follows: TGTGCCAGCAGCTCGAATGGACAGGACAATGAGCAGTTCTTC. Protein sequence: CASSSNGQDNEQFF.